Following are 17 T cell receptor beta chains from one sample sequenced in a study of molecular identifiers for immune sequencing clone quantification. TCRdb redid the calling of the PCR reads with MiXCR, one entry per CDR3 protein. The sample contains 85,000 to 100,000 distinct CDR3 sequences, 21% of which appear only once. The sequencing input was naive CD8+ T cells from blood, with Jurkat cell RNA spiked in. This sample's subset: FACS-sorted CD8+CD4-CCR7+CD45RA+ naive T cells. All receptors derive from a human donor in good health. Some libraries in this study had Jurkat cell RNA spiked in.

The V gene is TRBV19, the J gene TRBJ1-1; possibly TRBD1 for D (6 bases). V lost 6 bases, J lost 4 bases, and 21 bases lay in between. Germline loops: CDR1 LNHDA, CDR2 SQIVND (reference sequence). There are 16 residues in the CDR3. This CDR3 is CASSPERGTISTEAFF. CDR3 sequence (DNA): TGTGCCAGTAGCCCTGAAAGGGGGACTATAAGCACTGAAGCTTTCTTT.

Many counts were recorded for this clonotype. The chain couples TRBV29-1 to TRBJ2-7; D is unresolved. Germline loops: CDR1 SQVTM, CDR2 ANQGSEA. The CDR3 spans 12 residues. Trimming left V 2 bases short and J 3 bases short, with 8 bases between. CDR3 residues: CSVETGVYEQYF. Written as DNA, the CDR3 is TGCAGCGTTGAAACTGGGGTCTACGAGCAGTACTTC.

With respect to this clonotype: This sequence may be a read error, since a much larger clone differs from it by one base. This chain connects TRBV6-1 to TRBJ2-7, with D possibly matching TRBD1 (5 bases). Germline-derived CDR1 and CDR2 are MNHNS and SASEGT. This CDR3 contains 12 residues. For the CDR3, the DNA is TGTGCCTGCAGTGAGTTAGGGGACGAGCAGTACTTC. It translates to CACSELGDEQYF.

This clonotype was counted many times. The rearrangement links TRBV4-3 to TRBJ2-7, with TRBD1 matching 12 bases. CDR3 length: 18 amino acids. Trimming cost V 4 bases and J 5 bases; bases outside gene matches: 15. CDR1 and CDR2 from the germline V gene are LGHNA and YSLEER. Here the CDR3 DNA reads TGCGCCAGCAGCCCGGGGTCCATCCGGGACAGGGGGCGAAACGAGCAGTACTTC. This translates into CASSPGSIRDRGRNEQYF.

On this clonotype itself: A much bigger clone sits one base away, suggesting this may be a read error. The chain uses TRBV19 and TRBJ1-1; D gene unclear. The CDR3 runs 14 residues. The germline V gene encodes CDR1 LNHDA and CDR2 SQIVND (reference sequence). The chain's CDR3 is CASSIKTMNTVAFF. The CDR3 DNA sequence: TGTGCCAGTAGTATCAAGACTATGAACACTGTAGCTTTCTTT. The full variable domain, its missing parts supplied by reference TRBV19 and TRBJ1-1, is DGGITQSPKYLFRKEGQNVTLSCEQNLNHDAMYWYRQDPGQGLRLIYYSQIVNDFQKGDIAEGYSVSREKKESFPLTVTSAQKNPTAFYLCASSIKTMNTVAFFGQGTRLTVV.

This chain uses TRBV29-1 with TRBJ1-1; the D gene is possibly TRBD1 (5 bases). The ends were cut back, 8 bases at V and 6 bases at J, with 22 bases in the middle. This CDR3 is 14 amino acids long. The germline V gene encodes CDR1 SQVTM and CDR2 ANQGSEA. The CDR3 is CSYAPGWGGAEAFF. CDR3 DNA: TGCAGCTACGCCCCCGGGTGGGGGGGAGCTGAAGCTTTCTTT.

This clonotype was seen many times. This chain joins TRBV12-3 or TRBV12-4 and TRBJ2-3, with TRBD2 as a possible D gene (5 bases). V was cut by 0 bases and J by 0 bases, with 7 bases left in between. The CDR3 runs 15 residues. CDR3 amino acids: CASSLAGASTDTQYF. The CDR3 coding sequence is TGTGCCAGCAGTTTAGCGGGAGCTAGCACAGATACGCAGTATTTT.

This clonotype was seen at least ten times. This chain joins TRBV7-6 and TRBJ1-6, with D hard to call. The V gene's germline CDR1 is SGHVS and CDR2 FNYEAQ. Trimming took off 1 base at V and 6 bases at J, with 10 bases between the two ends. This CDR3 has 15 residues. In DNA form, the CDR3 reads TGTGCCAGCAGCTTAGAGTTCCCCGCTAATTCACCCCTCCACTTT. The encoded protein is CASSLEFPANSPLHF.

This clonotype appeared many times. The rearrangement links TRBV5-4 to TRBJ2-7; TRBD1 might be the D (5 bases). CDR3 length: 17 residues. Trimming left V 2 bases short and J 4 bases short, with 22 bases between. The germline gives CDR1 SGHNT, CDR2 YYREEE (reference sequence). The CDR3 DNA sequence: TGTGCCAGCAGCTTTGGGCCCGATGGGGCGGCAGGGTACGAGCAGTACTTC. Translated, it gives CASSFGPDGAAGYEQYF.

There are a few counts of this clonotype. The rearrangement uses TRBV13 and TRBJ1-2, with D maybe TRBD1 (5 bases). V dropped 5 bases and J dropped 0 bases, with 10 bases sitting between them. This CDR3 spans 14 amino acids. Germline V gene sequence: CDR1 PRHDT, CDR2 FYEKMQ (reference sequence). Here the CDR3 DNA reads TGTGCCAGCAGCGGGGACGGATCTAACTATGGCTACACCTTC. Translated, it gives CASSGDGSNYGYTF.

This clonotype has at least ten counts. The chain is built from TRBV9 and TRBJ2-5; D uncertain. The CDR3 contains 15 residues. Germline loops: CDR1 SGDLS, CDR2 YYNGEE. V gave up 3 bases and J gave up 5 bases, with 17 bases separating them. DNA for the CDR3: TGTGCCAGCAGCGCAAGAACAGCTCTGGTCGAGACCCAGTACTTC. Its protein is CASSARTALVETQYF.

This clonotype was counted ten times or more. The genes are TRBV27 and TRBJ2-6; D may match TRBD1 or TRBD2 (5 bases each). Between the trimmed V and J ends, which lost 5 bases and 0 bases, there was a span of 17 bases. Germline V gives CDR1 MNHEY, CDR2 SMNVEV (reference sequence). This CDR3 spans 18 amino acids. The CDR3 region is CASSLLFGGPSGANVLTF. The CDR3, as DNA: TGTGCCAGCAGTCTTCTTTTTGGGGGACCCTCTGGGGCCAACGTCCTGACTTTC.

With regard to this clonotype: A read error is possible here, since a much larger clone lies one base away. This CDR3 reads CASSPRADYDTQYF. The CDR3 DNA reads as TGTGCCAGCAGTCCTCGGGCTGATTACGATACGCAGTATTTT. The genes are TRBV12-3 or TRBV12-4 and TRBJ2-3; D gene uncertain. The CDR3 totals 14 residues. The ends were cut back, 5 bases at V and 6 bases at J, with 15 bases in the middle.

Notes on this clonotype: Just one base apart from a much larger clone, this may be a read error. The chain joins TRBV6-2 or TRBV6-3 to TRBJ2-3; TRBD1 matches at 9 bases. J gave up 3 bases and V 5 bases, and 12 bases lay outside the gene matches. The V gene's germline CDR1 is MNHEY and CDR2 SVGEGT. The CDR3 spans 17 residues. The CDR3 spells CASSHLATGGGTDTQYF. The CDR3 region has the DNA TGTGCCAGCAGTCACCTGGCGACAGGGGGTGGTACAGATACGCAGTATTTT.

Concerning this clonotype: A much larger clonotype is one base distant, so this may be a read error. The V and J genes are TRBV9 and TRBJ2-3; D is ambiguous. Germline CDR1 SGDLS, CDR2 YYNGEE. V dropped 3 bases and J dropped 6 bases, with 8 bases sitting between them. The CDR3 is 12 amino acids. In nucleotides, the CDR3 is TGTGCCAGCAGCGCATTCGACGATACGCAGTATTTT. Translation: CASSAFDDTQYF.

Details on this clonotype: A much more abundant neighbour one base away suggests this may be a read error. This sequence joins TRBV5-1 and TRBJ1-1; no firm D call. This CDR3 spans 16 amino acids. Germline CDR1 SGHRS, CDR2 YFSETQ. The CDR3 DNA reads TGCGCCAGCAGCTTGTTAGGTACGTTCATGAACACTGTAGCTTTCTTT. Translation: CASSLLGTFMNTVAFF.

Worth noting for this clonotype: This may be a read error, as it is one base from a much larger clone. The chain is built from TRBV20-1 and TRBJ2-3; D is uncertain. This CDR3 has 16 amino acids. The V gene lost 0 bases and the J gene lost 1 base, with 14 bases spanning the gap. CDR1 and CDR2 (germline): DFQATT, SNEGSKA (reference sequence). CDR3 sequence reads: CSARDGDILRTDTQYF. The DNA of the CDR3 is TGCAGTGCTAGAGATGGGGATATTCTTCGCACAGATACGCAGTATTTT.